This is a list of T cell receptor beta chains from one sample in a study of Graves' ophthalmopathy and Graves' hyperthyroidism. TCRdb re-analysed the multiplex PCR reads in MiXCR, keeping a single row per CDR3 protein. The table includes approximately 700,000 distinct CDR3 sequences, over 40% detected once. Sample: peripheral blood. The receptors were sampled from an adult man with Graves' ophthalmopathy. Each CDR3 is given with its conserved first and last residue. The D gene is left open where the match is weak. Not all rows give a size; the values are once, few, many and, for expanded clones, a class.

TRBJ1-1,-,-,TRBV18,TGTGCCAGCTCAGAACAGGGAAACGAAGCTTTCTTT,CASSEQGNEAFF
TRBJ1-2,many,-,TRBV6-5,TGTGCCAGCAAGGGGTGGGGTCCTGGCTACACCTTC,CASKGWGPGYTF
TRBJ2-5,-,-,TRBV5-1,TGCGCCAGCAGCTCCGAGGGGGGCCTCCAAGAGACCCAGTACTTC,CASSSEGGLQETQYF
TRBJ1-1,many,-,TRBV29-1,TGCAGCGTTGTGCAGGAGAGTAACACTGAAGCTTTCTTT,CSVVQESNTEAFF
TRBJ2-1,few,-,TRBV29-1,TGCAGCGTTCCCGGGACAAACAATGAGCAGTTCTTC,CSVPGTNNEQFF
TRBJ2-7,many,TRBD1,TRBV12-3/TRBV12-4,TGTGCCAGCAGTTTAGGGACAGGACCTTCCTACGAGCAGTACTTC,CASSLGTGPSYEQYF
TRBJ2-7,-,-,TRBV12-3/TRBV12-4,TGTGCCAGCAGTTTAAGCGCGGGCGAGCAGTACTTC,CASSLSAGEQYF
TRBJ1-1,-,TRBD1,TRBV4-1,TGCGCCGGCAGCCCAAGGACAGGGACAAACACTGAAGCTTTCTTT,CAGSPRTGTNTEAFF
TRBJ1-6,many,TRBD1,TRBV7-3,TGTGCCAGCAGCCCAGGACAGGGGGAACTTTCACCCCTCCACTTT,CASSPGQGELSPLHF
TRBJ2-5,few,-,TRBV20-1,TGCAGTGCTAAAAGGGGGGGGAGATCCACAGAGACCCAGTACTTC,CSAKRGGRSTETQYF
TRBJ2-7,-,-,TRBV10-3,TGTGCCAGCAGTTACTCGATGACAGCCTCCTACGAGCAGTACTTC,CASSYSMTASYEQYF
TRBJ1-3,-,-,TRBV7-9,TGTGCCAGCAGCTCGGACGGACCACTTAACTATGGCTACACCATATATTTT,CASSSDGPLNYGYTIYF
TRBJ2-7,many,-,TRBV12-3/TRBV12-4,TGTGCCAGCAGTTCCCCGGGGTCTTCCTACGAGCAGTACTTC,CASSSPGSSYEQYF